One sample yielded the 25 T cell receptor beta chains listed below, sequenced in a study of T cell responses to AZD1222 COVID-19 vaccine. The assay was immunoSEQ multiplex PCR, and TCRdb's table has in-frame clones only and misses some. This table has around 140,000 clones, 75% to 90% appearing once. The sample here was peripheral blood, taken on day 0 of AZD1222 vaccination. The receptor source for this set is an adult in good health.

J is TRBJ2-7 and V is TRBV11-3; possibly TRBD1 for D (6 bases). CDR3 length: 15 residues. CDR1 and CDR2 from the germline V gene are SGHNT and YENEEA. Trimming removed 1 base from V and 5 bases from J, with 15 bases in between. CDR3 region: CASSLGNRAINEQYF. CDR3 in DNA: TGTGCCAGCAGCTTAGGGAACAGGGCAATCAACGAGCAGTACTTC.

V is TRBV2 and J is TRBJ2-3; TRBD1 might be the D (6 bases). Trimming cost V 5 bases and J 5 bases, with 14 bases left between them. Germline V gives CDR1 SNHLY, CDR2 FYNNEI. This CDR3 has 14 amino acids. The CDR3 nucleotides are TGTGCCAGCAGTCCGACAGGTTGGAAAGATACGCAGTATTTT. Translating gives CASSPTGWKDTQYF.

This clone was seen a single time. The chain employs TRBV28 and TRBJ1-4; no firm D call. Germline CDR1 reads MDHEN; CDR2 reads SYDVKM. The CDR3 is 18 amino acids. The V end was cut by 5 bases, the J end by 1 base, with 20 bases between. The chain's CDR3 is CASSRLTVKTVTNEKLFF. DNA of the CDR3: TGTGCCAGCAGTCGATTGACGGTGAAAACGGTAACTAATGAAAAACTGTTTTTT.

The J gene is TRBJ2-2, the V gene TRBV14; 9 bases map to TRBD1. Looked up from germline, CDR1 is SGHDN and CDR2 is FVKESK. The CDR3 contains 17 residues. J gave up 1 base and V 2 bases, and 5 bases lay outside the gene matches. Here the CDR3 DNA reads TGTGCCAGCAGCCAAATTAGGGGACAGGGGAACACCGGGGAGCTGTTTTTT. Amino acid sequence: CASSQIRGQGNTGELFF.

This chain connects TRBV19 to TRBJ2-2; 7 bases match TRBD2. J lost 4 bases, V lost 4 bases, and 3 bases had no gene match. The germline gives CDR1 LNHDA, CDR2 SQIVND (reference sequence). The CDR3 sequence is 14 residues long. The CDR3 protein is CASSREGFTGELFF. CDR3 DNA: TGTGCCAGTAGTAGGGAGGGCTTCACCGGGGAGCTGTTTTTT.

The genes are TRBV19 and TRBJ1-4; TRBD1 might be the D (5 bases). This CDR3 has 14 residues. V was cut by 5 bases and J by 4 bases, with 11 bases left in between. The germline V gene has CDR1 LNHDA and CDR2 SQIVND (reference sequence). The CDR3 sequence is CASSGGTDNEKLFF. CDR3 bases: TGTGCCAGTAGTGGGGGGACGGATAATGAAAAACTGTTTTTT.

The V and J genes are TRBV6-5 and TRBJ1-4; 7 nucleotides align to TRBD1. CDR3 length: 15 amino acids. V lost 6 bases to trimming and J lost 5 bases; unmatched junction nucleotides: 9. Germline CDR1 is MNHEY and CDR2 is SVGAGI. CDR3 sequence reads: CASRPSGQLNEKLFF. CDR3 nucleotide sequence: TGTGCCAGCAGGCCCTCGGGACAGCTCAATGAAAAACTGTTTTTT.

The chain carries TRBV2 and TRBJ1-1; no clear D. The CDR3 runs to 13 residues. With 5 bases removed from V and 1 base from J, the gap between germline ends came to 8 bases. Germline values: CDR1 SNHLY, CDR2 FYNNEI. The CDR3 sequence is CASSTDGNTEAFF. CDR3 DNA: TGTGCCAGCAGTACAGACGGGAACACTGAAGCTTTCTTT. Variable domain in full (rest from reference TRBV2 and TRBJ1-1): EPEVTQTPSHQVTQMGQEVILRCVPISNHLYFYWYRQILGQKVEFLVSFYNNEISEKSEIFDDQFSVERPDGSNFTLKIRSTKLEDSAMYFCASSTDGNTEAFFGQGTRLTVV.

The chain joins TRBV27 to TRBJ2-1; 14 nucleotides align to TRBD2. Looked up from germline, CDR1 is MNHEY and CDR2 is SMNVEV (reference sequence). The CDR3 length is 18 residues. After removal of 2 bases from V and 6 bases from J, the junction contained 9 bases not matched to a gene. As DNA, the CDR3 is TGTGCCAGCAGTTTAATGACTAGCGGGAGGGCTCTGGGCAATGAGCAGTTCTTC. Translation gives CASSLMTSGRALGNEQFF.

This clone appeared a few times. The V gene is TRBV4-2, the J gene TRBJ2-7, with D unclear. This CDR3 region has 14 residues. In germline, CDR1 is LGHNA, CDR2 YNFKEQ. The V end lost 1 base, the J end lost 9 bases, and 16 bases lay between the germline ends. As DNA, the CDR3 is TGTGCCAGCAGCCAAGTTGGGGATCGGGCTGGGCAGTACTTC. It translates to CASSQVGDRAGQYF.

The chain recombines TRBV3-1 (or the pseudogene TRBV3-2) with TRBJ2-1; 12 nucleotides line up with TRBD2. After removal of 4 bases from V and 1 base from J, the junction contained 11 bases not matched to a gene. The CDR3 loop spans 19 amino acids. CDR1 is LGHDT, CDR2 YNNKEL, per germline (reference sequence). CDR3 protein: CASSPKGLAGGLSYNEQFF. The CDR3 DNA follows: TGTGCCAGCAGCCCCAAAGGGCTAGCGGGGGGGCTTTCCTACAATGAGCAGTTCTTC.

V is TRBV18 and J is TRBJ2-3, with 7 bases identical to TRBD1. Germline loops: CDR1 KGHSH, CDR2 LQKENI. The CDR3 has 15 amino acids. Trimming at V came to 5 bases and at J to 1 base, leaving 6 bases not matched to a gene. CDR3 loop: CASSVSGQGTDTQYF. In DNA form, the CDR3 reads TGTGCCAGCTCAGTTTCAGGACAGGGCACAGATACGCAGTATTTT.

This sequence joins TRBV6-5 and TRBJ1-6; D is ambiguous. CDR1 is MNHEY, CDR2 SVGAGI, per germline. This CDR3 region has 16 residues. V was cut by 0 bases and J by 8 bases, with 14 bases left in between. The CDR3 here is CASSYSRPGKDSPLHF. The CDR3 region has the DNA TGTGCCAGCAGTTACTCGAGGCCCGGGAAGGATTCACCCCTCCACTTT.

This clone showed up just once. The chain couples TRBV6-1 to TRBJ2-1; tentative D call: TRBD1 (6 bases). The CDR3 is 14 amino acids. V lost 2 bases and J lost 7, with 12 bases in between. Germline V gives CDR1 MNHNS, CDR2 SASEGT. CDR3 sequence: CASSESRGLNEQFF. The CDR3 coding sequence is TGTGCCAGCAGTGAAAGCAGGGGTTTGAATGAGCAGTTCTTC.

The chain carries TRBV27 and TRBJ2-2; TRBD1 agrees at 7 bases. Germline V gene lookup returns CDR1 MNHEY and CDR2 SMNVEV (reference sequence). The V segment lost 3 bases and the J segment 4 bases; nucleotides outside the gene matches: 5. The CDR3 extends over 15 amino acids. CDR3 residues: CASSFWNRGTGELFF. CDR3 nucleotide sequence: TGTGCCAGCAGTTTTTGGAACAGGGGCACCGGGGAGCTGTTTTTT.

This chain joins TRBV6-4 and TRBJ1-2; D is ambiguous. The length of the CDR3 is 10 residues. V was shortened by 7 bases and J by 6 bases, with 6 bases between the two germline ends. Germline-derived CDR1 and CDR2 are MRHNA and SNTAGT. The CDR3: CASIWDGYTF. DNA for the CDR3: TGTGCCAGCATATGGGATGGCTACACCTTC.

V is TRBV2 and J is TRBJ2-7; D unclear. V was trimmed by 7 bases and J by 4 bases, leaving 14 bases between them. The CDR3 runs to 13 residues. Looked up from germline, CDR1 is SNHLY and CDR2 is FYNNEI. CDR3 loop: CASTKEIRYEQYF. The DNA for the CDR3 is TGTGCCAGCACCAAGGAAATCCGATACGAGCAGTACTTC.

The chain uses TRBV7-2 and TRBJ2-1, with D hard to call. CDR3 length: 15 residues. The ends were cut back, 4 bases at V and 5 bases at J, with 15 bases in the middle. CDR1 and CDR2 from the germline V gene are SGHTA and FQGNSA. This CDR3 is CASSYQRGSHNEQFF. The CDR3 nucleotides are TGTGCCAGCAGCTACCAGCGTGGATCCCACAATGAGCAGTTCTTC.

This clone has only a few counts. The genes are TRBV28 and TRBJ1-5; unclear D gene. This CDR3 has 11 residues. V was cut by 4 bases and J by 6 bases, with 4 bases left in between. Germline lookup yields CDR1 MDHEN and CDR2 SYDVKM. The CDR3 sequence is CASSSSQPQHF. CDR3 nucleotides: TGTGCCAGCAGTTCCTCTCAGCCCCAGCATTTT.

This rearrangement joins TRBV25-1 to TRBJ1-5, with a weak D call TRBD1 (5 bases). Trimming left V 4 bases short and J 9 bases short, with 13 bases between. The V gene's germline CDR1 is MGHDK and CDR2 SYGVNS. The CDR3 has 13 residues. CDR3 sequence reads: CASSGPGWAPQHF. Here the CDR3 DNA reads TGTGCCAGCAGTGGTCCAGGGTGGGCGCCCCAGCATTTT.

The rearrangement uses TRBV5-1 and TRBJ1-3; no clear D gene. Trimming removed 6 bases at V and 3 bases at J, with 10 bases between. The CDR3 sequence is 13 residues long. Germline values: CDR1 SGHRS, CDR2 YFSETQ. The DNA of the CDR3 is TGCGCCAGCAACGGAGACTTTGGAAACACCATATATTTT. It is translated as CASNGDFGNTIYF.

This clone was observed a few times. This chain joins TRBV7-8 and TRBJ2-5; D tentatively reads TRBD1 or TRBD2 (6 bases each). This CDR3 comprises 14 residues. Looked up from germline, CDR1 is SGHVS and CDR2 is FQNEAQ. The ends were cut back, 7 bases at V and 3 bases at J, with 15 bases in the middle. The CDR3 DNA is TGTGCCAGCACTCTGAGGGGGGAGGAAGAGACCCAGTACTTC. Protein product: CASTLRGEEETQYF.

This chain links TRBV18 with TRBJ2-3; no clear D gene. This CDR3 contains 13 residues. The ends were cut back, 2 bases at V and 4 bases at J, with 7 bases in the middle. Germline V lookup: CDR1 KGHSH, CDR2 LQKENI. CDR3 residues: CASSPALADTQYF. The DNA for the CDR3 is TGTGCCAGCTCACCAGCGCTGGCAGATACGCAGTATTTT.

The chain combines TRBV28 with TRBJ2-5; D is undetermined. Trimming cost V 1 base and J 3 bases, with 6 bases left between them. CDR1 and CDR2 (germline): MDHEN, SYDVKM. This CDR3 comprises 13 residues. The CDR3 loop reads CASSLYGEETQYF. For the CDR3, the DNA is TGTGCCAGCAGTTTATACGGTGAAGAGACCCAGTACTTC.

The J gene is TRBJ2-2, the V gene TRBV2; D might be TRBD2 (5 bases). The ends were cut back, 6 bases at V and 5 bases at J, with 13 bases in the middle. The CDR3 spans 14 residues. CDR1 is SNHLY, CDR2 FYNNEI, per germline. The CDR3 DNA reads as TGTGCCAGCAGAGAGGGATCTTGGACCGGGGAGCTGTTTTTT. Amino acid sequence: CASREGSWTGELFF.